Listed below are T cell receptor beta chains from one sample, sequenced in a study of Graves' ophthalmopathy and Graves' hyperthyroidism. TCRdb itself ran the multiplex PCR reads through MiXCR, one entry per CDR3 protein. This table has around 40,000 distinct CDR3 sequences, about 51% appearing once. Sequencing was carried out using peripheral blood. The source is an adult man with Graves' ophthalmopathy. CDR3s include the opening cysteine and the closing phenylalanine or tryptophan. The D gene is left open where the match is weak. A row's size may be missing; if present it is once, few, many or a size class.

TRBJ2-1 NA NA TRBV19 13 TGTGCCTGTAGTATAAATGTTAAAGAGACCCAGTTCTTC CACSINVKETQFF
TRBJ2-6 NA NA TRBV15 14 TGTGCCACCAGCCGATTCGGGGGGGCCAACGTCCTGACTTTC CATSRFGGANVLTF
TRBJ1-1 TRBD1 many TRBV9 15 TGTGCCAGCAGCGTAGCTGGAGACAGGGGAGTAGAAGCTTTCTTT CASSVAGDRGVEAFF
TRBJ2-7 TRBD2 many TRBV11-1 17 TGTGCCAGCAGCAAGACTAGCGGGAGGGCAGCCCAGTGGGAGCAGTACTTC CASSKTSGRAAQWEQYF
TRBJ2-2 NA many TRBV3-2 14 TGTGCCAGCAGCCAAGATAGGGCGGTCGGGGAGCTGTTTTTT CASSQDRAVGELFF
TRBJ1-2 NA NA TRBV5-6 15 TGTGCCAGCAGCTTGGCGGGAGGGGGGGCGCGTGGCTACACCTTC CASSLAGGGARGYTF
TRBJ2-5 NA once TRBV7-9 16 TGTGCCAGCAGCTTAGCGCCACCTCGGACGGGAGAGACCCAGTACTTC CASSLAPPRTGETQYF
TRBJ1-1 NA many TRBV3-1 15 TGTGCCAGCAGCCAAAGGCATCGGTTGAACACTGAAGCTTTCTTT CASSQRHRLNTEAFF
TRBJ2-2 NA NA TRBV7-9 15 TGTGCCAGCAGCTTAGGTAATCGGGACACCGGGGAGCTGTTTTTT CASSLGNRDTGELFF
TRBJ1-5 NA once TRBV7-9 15 TGTGCCAGCAGCTCAGAGGGGCAGAAAACAGATACGCAGCATTTT CASSSEGQKTDTQHF
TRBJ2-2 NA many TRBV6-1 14 TGTGCCAGCAGATCAGACAGCCCCACCGGGGAGCTGTTTTTT CASRSDSPTGELFF
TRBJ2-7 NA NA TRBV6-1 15 TGCACCAGCAGTGAAGATATCGGCAGCTCCTACGAGCAGTACTTC CTSSEDIGSSYEQYF
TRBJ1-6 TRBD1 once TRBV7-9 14 TGTGCCAGCAGCTCGGGACAGGGAAATTCACCCCTCCACTTT CASSSGQGNSPLHF
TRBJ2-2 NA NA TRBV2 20 NA CASTGTDSGANVLTFGELFF
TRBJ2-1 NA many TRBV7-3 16 TGTGCCAGCAGCCCAGGCCGGGGTAGCTCCTACAATGAGCAGTTCTTC CASSPGRGSSYNEQFF
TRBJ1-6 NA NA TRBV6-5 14 TGTGCCAGCAGTTACGGGGACATAGATTCACCCCTCCACTTT CASSYGDIDSPLHF
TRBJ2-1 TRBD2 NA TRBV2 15 TGTGCCAGCAGTGAACCTGCGGGGGGAAGAGGTGAGCAGTTCTTC CASSEPAGGRGEQFF
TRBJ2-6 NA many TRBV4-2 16 TGTGCCAGCAGCCAAGACGGGAGCTCTGGGGCCAACGTCCTGACTTTC CASSQDGSSGANVLTF
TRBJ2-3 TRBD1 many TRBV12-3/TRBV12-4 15 TGTGCCAGCAGTTTGGGACAGGGACACACAGATACGCAGTATTTT CASSLGQGHTDTQYF
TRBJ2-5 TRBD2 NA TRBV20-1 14 TGCAGTGCTTTACTAGCGGGGAGACAAGGGACCCAGTATTTC CSALLAGRQGTQYF
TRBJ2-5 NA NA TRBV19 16 TGTGCCAGTAGTAATGCGGACCCGCGGGGAGGGGGGACCCAGTACTTC CASSNADPRGGGTQYF
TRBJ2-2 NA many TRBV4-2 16 TGTGCCAGCAGCCAAGATCAGGGCTTTAATACCGGGGAGCTGTTTTTT CASSQDQGFNTGELFF
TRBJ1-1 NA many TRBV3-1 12 TGTGCCAGCAGCCAACTCCACACTGAAGCTTTCTTT CASSQLHTEAFF
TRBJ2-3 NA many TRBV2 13 TGTGCCAGCGGGGGGGCTTTCACAGATACGCAGTATTTT CASGGAFTDTQYF
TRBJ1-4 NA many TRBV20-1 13 TGCAGTGCTAGAGATTTCAGGGAAGAAAAACTGTTTTTT CSARDFREEKLFF
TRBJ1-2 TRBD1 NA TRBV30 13 TGTGCCTGGAGGGGGGACAGGGAGCGGGGCTACACCTTC CAWRGDRERGYTF